This T cell receptor (beta chain) was identified in a study of early T cells in non-severe SARS-CoV-2 infection. Study context: Sequencing input comprised bulk RNA from unsorted whole blood; chain pairing was not available.

Deletions cut 5 bases from V and 2 bases from J, with 17 bases between. The CDR3 totals 16 residues. Germline V lookup: CDR1 SGHVS, CDR2 FQNEAQ. Attachment of unique molecular identifiers was made to individual cDNA molecules. TCRdb reprocessed the 5' RACE reads with MiXCR, giving one entry per CDR3 protein. The table lists tens of thousands of distinct CDR3 sequences, more than 12% of them singletons. Turning to this clonotype: What it binds is not known.

Study conclusions and caveats: The study's VDJdb matching favored anti-spike CD8 responses and missed private and CD4 specificities.

The gene calls are TRBV7-8 and TRBJ2-3; tentative D call: TRBD2 (5 bases). The sample consisted of whole blood, taken at baseline. This clonotype was obtained from an adult who was a healthcare worker with PCR-confirmed SARS-CoV-2 infection or an uninfected control (not recorded which). CDR3 amino acids: CASSLFGGRNTDTQYF. The CDR3 DNA reads as TGTGCCAGCAGCCTTTTTGGCGGGCGTAACACAGATACGCAGTATTTT.